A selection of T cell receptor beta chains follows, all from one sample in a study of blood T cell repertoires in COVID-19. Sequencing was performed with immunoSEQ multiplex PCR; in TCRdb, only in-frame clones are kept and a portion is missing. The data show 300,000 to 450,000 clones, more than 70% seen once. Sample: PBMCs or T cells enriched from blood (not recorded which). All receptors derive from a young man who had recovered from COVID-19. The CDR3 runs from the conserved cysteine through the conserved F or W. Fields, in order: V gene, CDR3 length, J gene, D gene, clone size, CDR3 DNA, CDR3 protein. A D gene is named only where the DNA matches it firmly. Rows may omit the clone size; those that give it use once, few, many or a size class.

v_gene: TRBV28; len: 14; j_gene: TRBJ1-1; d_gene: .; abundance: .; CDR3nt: TGTGCCAGCATCTGGGGGGGGAAGGTAACTGAAGCTTTCTTT; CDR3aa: CASIWGGKVTEAFF
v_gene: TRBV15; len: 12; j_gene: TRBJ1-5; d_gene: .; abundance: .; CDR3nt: TGTGCCACCAGCGGGGGGGTAGATACCCAGCATTTT; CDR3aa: CATSGGVDTQHF
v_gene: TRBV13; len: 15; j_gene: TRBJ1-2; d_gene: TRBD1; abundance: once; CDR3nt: TGTGCCAGCTCAGGGAGGGACAGGGGGCTTTATGGCTACACCTTC; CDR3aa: CASSGRDRGLYGYTF
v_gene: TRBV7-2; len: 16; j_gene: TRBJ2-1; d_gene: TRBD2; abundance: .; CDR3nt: TGTGCCAGCAGCACCCAGCGGGGAAGCTCCTACAATGAGCAGTTCTTC; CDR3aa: CASSTQRGSSYNEQFF
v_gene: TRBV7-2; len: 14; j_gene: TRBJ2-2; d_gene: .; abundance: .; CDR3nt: TGTGCCAGCAGCTTAATACGGGGAACCGGGGAGCTGTTTTTT; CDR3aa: CASSLIRGTGELFF
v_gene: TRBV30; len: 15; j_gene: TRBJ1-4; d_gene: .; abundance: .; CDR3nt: TGTGCCTGGAGTGTAAATGGGGCGACTAATGAAAAACTGTTTTTT; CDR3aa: CAWSVNGATNEKLFF
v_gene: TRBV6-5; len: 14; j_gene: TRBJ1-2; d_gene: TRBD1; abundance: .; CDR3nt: TGTGCCAGCAGTTACGGGGACAGAGTGAATGGCTACACCTTC; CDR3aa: CASSYGDRVNGYTF
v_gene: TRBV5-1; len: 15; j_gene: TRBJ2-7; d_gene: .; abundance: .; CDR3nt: TGCGCCAGCAGCTTGGAAACTACGGTTTCCTACGAGCAGTACTTC; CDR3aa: CASSLETTVSYEQYF
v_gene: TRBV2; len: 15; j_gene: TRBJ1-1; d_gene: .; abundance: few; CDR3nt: TGTGCCAGCAGTGAAGCGCTTGGGCAGGGCACTGAAGCTTTCTTT; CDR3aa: CASSEALGQGTEAFF
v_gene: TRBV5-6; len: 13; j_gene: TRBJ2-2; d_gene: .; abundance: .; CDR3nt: TGTGCCAGCAGCTATACGCGGGCCGGGGAGCTGTTTTTT; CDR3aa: CASSYTRAGELFF
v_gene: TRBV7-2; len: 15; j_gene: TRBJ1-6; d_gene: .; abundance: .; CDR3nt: TGTGCCAGCAGCGTCGGTCCACTGTATAATTCACCCCTCCACTTT; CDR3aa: CASSVGPLYNSPLHF
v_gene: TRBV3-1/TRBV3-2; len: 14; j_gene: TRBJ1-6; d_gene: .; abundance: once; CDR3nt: TGTGCCAGCAGCCAACGGGAGACCCATTCACCCCTCCACTTT; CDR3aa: CASSQRETHSPLHF
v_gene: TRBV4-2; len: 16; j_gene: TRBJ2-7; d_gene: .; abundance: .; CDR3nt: TGTGCCAGCAGCGACGGCAATGCCCGAACAGGGAGCGAGCAGTACTTC; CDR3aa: CASSDGNARTGSEQYF
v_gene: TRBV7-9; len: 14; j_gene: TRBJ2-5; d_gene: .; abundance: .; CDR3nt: TGTGCCAGCAGCTGGGTGGGGAGAGGAGAGACCCAGTACTTC; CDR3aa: CASSWVGRGETQYF
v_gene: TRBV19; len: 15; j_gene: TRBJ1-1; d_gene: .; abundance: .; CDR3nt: TGTGCCAGTACCCCAGCAGGGTGGGGGGACACTGAAGCTTTCTTT; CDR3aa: CASTPAGWGDTEAFF
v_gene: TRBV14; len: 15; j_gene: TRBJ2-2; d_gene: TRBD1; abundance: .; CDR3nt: TGTGCCAGCAGCCCCCGGCAGGGGGCGGCCGGGGAGCTGTTTTTT; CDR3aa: CASSPRQGAAGELFF
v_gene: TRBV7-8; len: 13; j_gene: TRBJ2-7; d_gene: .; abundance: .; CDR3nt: TGTGCCAGCAGCTTCCGGGAGAACTACGAGCAGTACTTC; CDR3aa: CASSFRENYEQYF
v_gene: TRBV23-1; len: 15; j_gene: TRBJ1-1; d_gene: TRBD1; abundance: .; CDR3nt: TGCGCCAGCAGTCAATCCGGGACAGGGAACACTGAAGCTTTCTTT; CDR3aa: CASSQSGTGNTEAFF
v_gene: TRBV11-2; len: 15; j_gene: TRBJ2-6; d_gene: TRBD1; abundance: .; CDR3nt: TGTGCCACCAAACAGGGGAGCTCTGGGGCCAACGTCCTGACTTTC; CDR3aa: CATKQGSSGANVLTF
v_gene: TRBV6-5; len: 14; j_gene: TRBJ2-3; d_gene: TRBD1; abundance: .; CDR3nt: TGTGCCAGCAGCCGGGACAGGGGGCAAAATACGCAGTATTTT; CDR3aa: CASSRDRGQNTQYF
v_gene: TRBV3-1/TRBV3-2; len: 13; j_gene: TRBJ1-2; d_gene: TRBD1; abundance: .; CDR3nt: TGTGCCAGCAGCCAAGGGACAGGGGGTGGCTACACCTTC; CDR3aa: CASSQGTGGGYTF
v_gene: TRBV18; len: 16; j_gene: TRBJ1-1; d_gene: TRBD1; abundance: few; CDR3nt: TGTGCCAGCTCACCATTTACAGGGGATATGTGGACTGAAGCTTTCTTT; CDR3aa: CASSPFTGDMWTEAFF
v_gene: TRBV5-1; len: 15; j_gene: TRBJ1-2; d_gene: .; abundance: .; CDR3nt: TGCGCCAGCAGCTTGGGGTCAGCGGTCGGCTATGGCTACACCTTC; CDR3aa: CASSLGSAVGYGYTF
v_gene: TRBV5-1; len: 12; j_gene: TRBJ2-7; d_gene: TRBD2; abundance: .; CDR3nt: TGCGCCAGCAGCTTGGCCGGGAGGGAGCAGTACTTC; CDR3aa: CASSLAGREQYF
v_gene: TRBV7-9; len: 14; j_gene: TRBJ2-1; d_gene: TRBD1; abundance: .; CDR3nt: TGTGCCAGTTGGTACGGGACAGGGGGGAATGAGCAGTTCTTC; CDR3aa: CASWYGTGGNEQFF
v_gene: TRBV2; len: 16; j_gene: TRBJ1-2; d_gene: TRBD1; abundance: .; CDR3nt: TGTGCCAGCTCCGCACACCCCCGGGACAGGGGGCCTGGCTACACCTTC; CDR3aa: CASSAHPRDRGPGYTF
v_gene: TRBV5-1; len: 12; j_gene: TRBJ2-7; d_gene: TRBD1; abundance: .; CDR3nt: TGCGCCAGCAGTCGACAGGGGGGCGAGCAGTACTTC; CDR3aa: CASSRQGGEQYF
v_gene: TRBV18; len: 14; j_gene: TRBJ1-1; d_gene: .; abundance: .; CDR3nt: TGTGCCAGCTCAGTCCTGGTCGGAGAGACCGAAGCTTTCTTT; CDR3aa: CASSVLVGETEAFF
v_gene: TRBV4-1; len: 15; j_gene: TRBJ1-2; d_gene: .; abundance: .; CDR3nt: TGCGCCAGCAGCCAGCGACACGGGGTCGGCTATGGCTACACCTTC; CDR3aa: CASSQRHGVGYGYTF
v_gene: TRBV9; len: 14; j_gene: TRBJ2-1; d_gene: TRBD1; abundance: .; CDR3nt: TGTGCCAGCAGCGTAATGGGGGACAGGGATGAGCAGTTCTTC; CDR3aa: CASSVMGDRDEQFF
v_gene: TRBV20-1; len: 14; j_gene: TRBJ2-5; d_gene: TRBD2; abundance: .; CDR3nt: TGCAGTGCTAGTAGCGGGGGGTACCAAGAGACCCAGTACTTC; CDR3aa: CSASSGGYQETQYF
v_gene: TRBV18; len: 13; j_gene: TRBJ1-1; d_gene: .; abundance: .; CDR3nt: TGTGCCAGCTCACCGCAGATGAACACTGAAGCTTTCTTT; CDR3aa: CASSPQMNTEAFF
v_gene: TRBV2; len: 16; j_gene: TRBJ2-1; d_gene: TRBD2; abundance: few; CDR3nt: TGTGCCAGCAGTGACCAGGGACTAGCGGGGGGGAATGAGCAGTTCTTC; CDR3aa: CASSDQGLAGGNEQFF
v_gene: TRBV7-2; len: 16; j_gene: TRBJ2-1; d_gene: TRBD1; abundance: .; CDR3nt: TGTGCCAGCAGCCATAACAGGGGGCGCCTTGCGCATGAGCAGTTCTTC; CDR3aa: CASSHNRGRLAHEQFF
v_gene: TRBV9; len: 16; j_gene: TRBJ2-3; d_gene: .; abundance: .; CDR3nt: TGTGCCAGCAGCGTAGGGGCAGGGCTAGTCACAGATACGCAGTATTTT; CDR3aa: CASSVGAGLVTDTQYF
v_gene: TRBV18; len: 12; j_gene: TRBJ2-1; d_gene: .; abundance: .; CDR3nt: TGTGCCAGCTCACCACAGCAGGGCGGCCAGTTCTTC; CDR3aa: CASSPQQGGQFF
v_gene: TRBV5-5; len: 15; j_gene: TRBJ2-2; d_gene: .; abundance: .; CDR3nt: TGTGCCAGCAGCCTTCCTGTACGGTCCACCGGGGAGCTGTTTTTT; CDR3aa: CASSLPVRSTGELFF
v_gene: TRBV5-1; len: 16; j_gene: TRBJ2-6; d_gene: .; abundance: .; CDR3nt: TGCGCCAGCAGCTTGGACGGGAACTCTGGGGCCAACGTCCTGACTTTC; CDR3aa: CASSLDGNSGANVLTF
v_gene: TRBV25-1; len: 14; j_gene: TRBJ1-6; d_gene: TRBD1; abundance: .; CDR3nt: TGTGCCAGCAGCCGAGGACAGGGTAATTCACCCCTCCACTTT; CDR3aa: CASSRGQGNSPLHF
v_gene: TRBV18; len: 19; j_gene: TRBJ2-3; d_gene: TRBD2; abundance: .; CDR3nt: TGTGCCAGCTCACCACGTGCTAGCGGGGGATTTCCTAGCACAGATACGCAGTATTTT; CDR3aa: CASSPRASGGFPSTDTQYF